The rows below give T cell receptor beta chains drawn from one sample of a study of shared clonotypes between healthy human individuals. Profiled with immunoSEQ multiplex PCR; TCRdb holds only in-frame clones, not every one. The data show about 1.5 million clones, under 99% seen once. Sequenced: naive CD4+ T cells sorted from blood. The source is a man under 40 in good health. CDR3s include the opening cysteine and the closing phenylalanine or tryptophan. The D gene is left open where the match is weak. Where a row states a size, it is once, few, many or the class of an expanded clone; other rows omit it.

- TRBJ1-4 TRBV5-1 - CASSLGTLRPDEKLFF TGCGCCAGCAGCTTGGGAACGCTGAGACCAGATGAAAAACTGTTTTTT
- TRBJ2-3 TRBV15 - CATSLRSGRGHTDTQYF TGTGCCACCAGCTTGAGAAGCGGCAGGGGTCATACAGATACGCAGTATTTT
- TRBJ1-2 TRBV29-1 - CSVDRPGGGGDYGYTF TGCAGCGTTGATCGCCCCGGAGGGGGTGGTGACTATGGCTACACCTTC
- TRBJ1-1 TRBV11-2 - CASRGQNTEAFF TGTGCCAGCAGAGGGCAAAACACTGAAGCTTTCTTT
- TRBJ1-4 TRBV7-2 - CASSPNSRWNEKLFF TGTGCCAGCAGCCCGAATAGCCGGTGGAATGAAAAACTGTTTTTT
- TRBJ2-7 TRBV4-2 - CASSQTLRGPGGSYEQYF TGTGCCAGCAGCCAGACGCTCCGGGGGCCGGGGGGCTCCTACGAGCAGTACTTC
- TRBJ2-2 TRBV6-5 once CASTTWGNTGELFF TGTGCCAGCACCACGTGGGGGAACACCGGGGAGCTGTTTTTT
- TRBJ1-2 TRBV7-2 - CASSLVPPFNYGYTF TGTGCCAGCAGCTTAGTGCCCCCTTTCAACTATGGCTACACCTTC
- TRBJ2-5 TRBV4-1 - CASSQLGLGGETQYF TGCGCCAGCAGCCAATTGGGGTTAGGAGGGGAGACCCAGTACTTC
- TRBJ2-7 TRBV7-9 - CASSLYDALTSEQYF TGTGCCAGCAGCTTATACGACGCCCTTACCTCCGAGCAGTACTTC
TRBD1 TRBJ2-1 TRBV9 - CASSVKRQGSGEQFF TGTGCCAGCAGCGTGAAGCGACAGGGGAGCGGCGAGCAGTTCTTC
- TRBJ1-4 TRBV7-8 - CASSPRVNVAKLFF TGTGCCAGCAGCCCCCGAGTGAACGTGGCAAAACTGTTTTTT
- TRBJ2-3 TRBV6-4 - CASSPLAGGSTDTQYF TGTGCCAGCAGTCCCCTAGCAGGGGGGAGCACAGATACGCAGTATTTT
- TRBJ2-1 TRBV15 - CATSRVGDGYNEQFF TGTGCCACCAGCAGAGTGGGGGACGGTTACAATGAGCAGTTCTTC
TRBD1 TRBJ2-1 TRBV20-1 - CSAGDRGEQFF TGCAGTGCTGGGGACAGGGGCGAGCAGTTCTTC
- TRBJ1-2 TRBV15 - CATSRIQGRGYTF TGTGCCACCAGCAGAATACAGGGTCGTGGCTACACCTTC
TRBD1 TRBJ1-1 TRBV18 - CASSPWDRGGTEAFF TGTGCCAGCTCACCATGGGACAGGGGAGGCACTGAAGCTTTCTTT
TRBD2 TRBJ2-1 TRBV10-3 once CAIQALAVSSYNEQFF TGTGCCATCCAAGCTCTAGCGGTAAGCTCCTACAATGAGCAGTTCTTC
TRBD1 TRBJ2-1 TRBV7-8 - CASSSGQSSYNEQFF TGTGCCAGCAGCTCGGGACAGAGCTCCTACAATGAGCAGTTCTTC
- TRBJ2-7 TRBV9 - CASSVGGSYEQYF TGTGCCAGCAGCGTAGGGGGCTCCTACGAGCAGTACTTC
- TRBJ2-7 TRBV14 - CASSQGGLGSLEQYF TGTGCCAGCAGCCAAGGGGGGCTCGGCAGCCTAGAGCAGTACTTC
TRBD1 TRBJ1-5 TRBV27 - CASSLSGDRTQPQHF TGTGCCAGCAGTTTATCAGGGGACAGGACCCAGCCCCAGCATTTT
- TRBJ1-2 TRBV30 once CAWSVLDGGGYTF TGTGCCTGGAGTGTACTGGATGGCGGTGGCTACACCTTC
TRBD1 TRBJ2-7 TRBV6-5 - CASKGQTVDYEQYF TGTGCCAGCAAGGGACAGACCGTAGACTACGAGCAGTACTTC
TRBD2 TRBJ2-7 TRBV9 - CASSVAITGGPYEQYF TGTGCCAGCAGCGTAGCTATAACGGGAGGCCCCTACGAGCAGTACTTC
- TRBJ1-5 TRBV6-5 - CASKRDPQGQPQHF TGTGCCAGCAAAAGGGACCCCCAAGGGCAGCCCCAGCATTTT
TRBD2 TRBJ2-3 TRBV27 - CASTKASGRSTDTQYF TGTGCCAGCACGAAAGCTAGCGGGAGATCAACAGATACGCAGTATTTT
- TRBJ2-7 TRBV6-1 - CASSEGQGFYEQYF TGTGCCAGCAGTGAAGGTCAGGGGTTTTACGAGCAGTACTTC
- TRBJ1-2 TRBV4-2 - CASSLGGGAGYGYTF TGTGCCAGCAGCTTGGGAGGGGGAGCTGGCTATGGCTACACCTTC
- TRBJ1-1 TRBV7-3 - CASSSSAGSRTEAFF TGTGCCAGCAGCTCCAGCGCGGGTAGCCGAACTGAAGCTTTCTTT
- TRBJ2-7 TRBV28 - CASRGEYEQYF TGTGCCAGCAGGGGGGAGTACGAGCAGTACTTC
- TRBJ2-2 TRBV10-1 - CASSDLSDLGELFF TGCGCCAGCTCCGACTTATCGGACCTCGGGGAGCTGTTTTTT